This T cell receptor (beta chain) was profiled in a study of neurological immune-mediated disorders. Overall study context: In a group of roughly 34 multiple sclerosis patients, some 30 had the relapsing-remitting type and 3 had the secondary progressive type.

This clonotype was picked up many times. Its antigen is still unknown. One end of the junction is discordant with germline, which a read error may explain. This CDR3 is 8 amino acids long. Germline values: CDR1 GTSNPN, CDR2 SVGIG (reference sequence). The unsorted libraries were generated from a total of 2 million PBMCs, which had been stored in RNAlater at -80 C. Study-wide findings and caveats: While HTLV-1-associated myelopathy showed the greatest TCR clonal expansion, multiple sclerosis showed the least, falling below healthy controls.

TCRdb re-analysed the 5' RACE reads in MiXCR, keeping a single row per CDR3 protein. The sample holds roughly 62,000 distinct CDR3 sequences, 2% to 2.5% seen once. Sequencing was done on a sample of PBMCs. The V and J genes are TRBV30 and TRBJ1-2; no clear D gene. This sequence was found in a man aged 50-59 years with multiple sclerosis. CDR3 DNA: TGCTCGGACGATGGCTACACCTTC. Protein: CSDDGYTF.